The 19 T cell receptor beta chains below were found in one sample sequenced in a study of blood T cells in healthy people across ages. Then a second PCR, running about 7 to 11 cycles, was carried out with a sample-barcoded 5' primer and a J-beta primer mix. MiXCR was run by TCRdb on the 5' RACE reads, yielding one entry per CDR3 protein. The data show over a million distinct CDR3 sequences, roughly 43% seen once. The sample consisted of blood. The source of these receptors is a woman between 18 and 29 years old in good health.

The V gene is TRBV27, the J gene TRBJ2-2; perhaps TRBD1 as D (6 bases). Germline CDR1 and CDR2: MNHEY and SMNVEV (reference sequence). CDR3 length: 14 residues. The germline V and J ends were trimmed by 1 base and 6 bases, with 9 bases remaining between them. The CDR3 protein is CASSLLGAAGELFF. The CDR3 DNA follows: TGTGCCAGCAGTTTATTGGGGGCGGCCGGGGAGCTGTTTTTT.

The chain recombines TRBV11-2 with TRBJ1-6; 8 bases are shared with TRBD1. Looked up from germline, CDR1 is SGHAT and CDR2 is FQNNGV. V shed 1 base and J 10 bases; nucleotides not matched to a gene: 9. This CDR3 is built from 16 residues. Here the CDR3 DNA reads TGTGCCAGCAGCTTAGCTGGGGGACAGGTTGGGTCACCCCTCCACTTT. This encodes CASSLAGGQVGSPLHF.

This chain's CDR3 is CASSYAGQPSNYGYTF. CDR3 DNA sequence: TGTGCCAGCAGTTACGCCGGACAGCCTTCTAACTATGGCTACACCTTC. This chain uses TRBV6-6 with TRBJ1-2, with D perhaps matching TRBD1 (6 bases). With 2 bases removed from V and 0 bases from J, the gap between germline ends came to 13 bases. Germline V gives CDR1 MNHNY, CDR2 SVGAGI (reference sequence). The CDR3 length is 16 residues.

This clonotype was counted only a few times. The J gene is TRBJ2-2, the V gene TRBV24-1, with TRBD1 matching 9 bases. The CDR3 is 15 amino acids. Germline CDR1 and CDR2: KGHDR and SFDVKD. The J segment lost 7 bases and the V segment lost 3 bases, leaving 5 bases of the junction unmatched. CDR3 DNA: TGTGCCACCAGTGATCCGGGACAGGGAAACGGGGAGCTGTTTTTT. Encoded protein: CATSDPGQGNGELFF.

This chain joins TRBV29-1 and TRBJ1-1; TRBD1 aligns across 7 bases. V dropped 5 bases and J dropped 1; count of bases not matched to a gene: 10. Germline values: CDR1 SQVTM, CDR2 ANQGSEA. CDR3 length: 15 residues. CDR3 bases: TGCAGCGTTTGGGGCCAGGGGGGCCGGAACACTGAAGCTTTCTTT. This gives the protein CSVWGQGGRNTEAFF.

Concerning this clonotype itself: One end of the junction fails to match germline, which may point to a read error. The V call is TRBV29-1, the J call TRBJ2-3; D possibly corresponds to TRBD1 (6 bases). The CDR3 is 16 residues long. Germline V gene sequence: CDR1 SQVTM, CDR2 ANQGSEA. The CDR3 protein is CSVEGQASSSTNTQYF. In DNA, the CDR3 is TGCAGCGTTGAAGGACAGGCCAGCAGTAGCACAAATACGCAGTATTTT.

This rearrangement joins TRBV7-2 to TRBJ1-2; possibly TRBD1 for D (5 bases). Germline values: CDR1 SGHTA, CDR2 FQGNSA. The CDR3 contains 14 residues. Trimming removed 4 bases at V and 5 bases at J, with 14 bases between. CDR3 residues: CASSSDRDWYGYTF. The DNA of the CDR3 is TGTGCCAGCAGCTCAGACAGAGACTGGTATGGCTACACCTTC. The complete variable domain, with remaining parts taken from reference TRBV7-2 and TRBJ1-2, reads GAGVSQSPSNKVTEKGKDVELRCDPISGHTALYWYRQSLGQGLEFLIYFQGNSAPDKSGLPSDRFSAERTGGSVSTLTIQRTQQEDSAVYLCASSSDRDWYGYTFGSGTRLTVV.

For the CDR3, the DNA is TGTGCCAGCAGTTTTCCCTCTTCGACAGGGATCTTGGACGGCTACACCTTC. Protein sequence: CASSFPSSTGILDGYTF. This rearrangement joins TRBV28 to TRBJ1-2, with 7 bases identical to TRBD1. Germline CDR1 reads MDHEN; CDR2 reads SYDVKM. The CDR3 covers 17 residues. V lost 3 bases to trimming and J lost 8 bases; unmatched junction nucleotides: 18.

This clonotype was found a few times. The rearrangement uses TRBV18 and TRBJ1-2; no reliable D call. V gave up 3 bases and J gave up 5 bases, with 10 bases separating them. The CDR3 sequence is 13 residues long. Per germline, CDR1 KGHSH and CDR2 LQKENI. CDR3 region: CASSPPIEYGYTF. CDR3 coding DNA: TGTGCCAGCTCACCCCCTATCGAATATGGCTACACCTTC.

This clonotype appeared a few times. This chain joins TRBV9 and TRBJ2-1, with a tentative D call TRBD1 (6 bases). V shed 0 bases and J shed 7 bases, with 14 bases lying between them. Germline lookup yields CDR1 SGDLS and CDR2 YYNGEE. The CDR3 covers 15 residues. CDR3 nucleotides: TGTGCCAGCAGCGTAGACCAGCGGACAGAGAATGAGCAGTTCTTC. It specifies CASSVDQRTENEQFF.

The chain recombines TRBV12-3 or TRBV12-4 with TRBJ2-7; D unresolved. The CDR3 sequence is 14 residues long. Trimming removed 6 bases at V and 2 bases at J, with 14 bases between. CDR3 protein: CASSELGTTYEQYF. DNA for the CDR3: TGTGCCAGCAGCGAGTTGGGTACCACCTACGAGCAGTACTTC.

The chain recombines TRBV29-1 with TRBJ2-1, with 9 positions matching TRBD2. Per germline, CDR1 SQVTM and CDR2 ANQGSEA. V was clipped by 5 bases and J by 0 bases; unmatched bases: 8. CDR3 size: 16 residues. The CDR3 DNA sequence: TGCAGCGTTTCCGGAGCGGGAGGTCTCTCCTACAATGAGCAGTTCTTC. It encodes CSVSGAGGLSYNEQFF.

The rearrangement links TRBV28 to TRBJ1-1; weak D call: TRBD1 (5 bases). In germline, CDR1 is MDHEN, CDR2 SYDVKM. V was cut by 3 bases and J by 0 bases, with 20 bases left in between. CDR3 length: 18 amino acids. DNA of the CDR3: TGTGCCAGCAGTTTTAGTTTGCGGGGCGAGGAGATGAACACTGAAGCTTTCTTT. It yields the protein CASSFSLRGEEMNTEAFF. Filled out from reference TRBV28 and TRBJ1-1, the complete variable domain reads DVKVTQSSRYLVKRTGEKVFLECVQDMDHENMFWYRQDPGLGLRLIYFSYDVKMKEKGDIPEGYSVSREKKERFSLILESASTNQTSMYLCASSFSLRGEEMNTEAFFGQGTRLTVV.

This chain uses TRBV5-1 with TRBJ2-5; 12 bases fit TRBD2. With 3 bases clipped from V and 1 base from J, the junction kept 10 bases outside the gene matches. Germline V lookup: CDR1 SGHRS, CDR2 YFSETQ. This CDR3 is 18 amino acids long. The CDR3 reads CASSWGLAGSPSQETQYF. DNA of the CDR3: TGCGCCAGCAGCTGGGGACTAGCGGGTTCTCCCTCCCAAGAGACCCAGTACTTC.

This chain uses TRBV5-4 with TRBJ2-3; TRBD1 might be the D (6 bases). The CDR3 runs 14 residues. Trimming stripped 7 bases from V and 3 bases from J, with 15 bases between. In germline, CDR1 is SGHNT, CDR2 YYREEE (reference sequence). The chain's CDR3 is CASLDSRITDTQYF. CDR3 coding DNA: TGTGCCAGCCTGGACAGCCGCATAACAGATACGCAGTATTTT.

This clonotype was detected once. A junction boundary mismatches the germline segment, possibly from a read error. V and J are TRBV24-1 and TRBJ2-1, with D possibly being TRBD1 (6 bases). The CDR3 is 12 residues long. Germline V gene sequence: CDR1 KGHDR, CDR2 SFDVKD. CDR3 region: CATGGTYNAQFF. CDR3 bases: TGTGCCACAGGGGGAACCTACAATGCGCAGTTCTTC.

The rearrangement joins TRBV12-3 or TRBV12-4 to TRBJ2-1; D remains ambiguous. The V end lost 2 bases, the J end lost 6 bases, and 8 bases lay between the germline ends. CDR3 length: 13 amino acids. CDR3 region: CASSLWQANEQFF. CDR3 sequence (DNA): TGTGCCAGCAGTTTATGGCAGGCCAATGAGCAGTTCTTC.

This clonotype was recorded at least ten times. CDR3 DNA: TGTGCCAGCAGTTTTCCCCCCAATGAGCAGTTCTTC. It yields the protein CASSFPPNEQFF. The chain couples TRBV12-3 or TRBV12-4 to TRBJ2-1; D is ambiguous. The CDR3 contains 12 residues. Trimming shortened V by 3 bases and J by 6 bases, and 6 bases separated the two germline ends.

About this clonotype: At one end the junction does not follow the germline gene, possibly because of a read error. The chain carries TRBV19 and TRBJ2-5; 8 bases are a match to TRBD2. The DNA end lines up better with TRBJ2-7; the J call may be wrong. This CDR3 region has 15 residues. The V gene's germline CDR1 is LNHDA and CDR2 SQIVND (reference sequence). CDR3 coding DNA: TGTGCTAGTAGTATGGCCCAGCGGGGGAACTACGAGCAGTACTTC. Protein: CASSMAQRGNYEQYF.